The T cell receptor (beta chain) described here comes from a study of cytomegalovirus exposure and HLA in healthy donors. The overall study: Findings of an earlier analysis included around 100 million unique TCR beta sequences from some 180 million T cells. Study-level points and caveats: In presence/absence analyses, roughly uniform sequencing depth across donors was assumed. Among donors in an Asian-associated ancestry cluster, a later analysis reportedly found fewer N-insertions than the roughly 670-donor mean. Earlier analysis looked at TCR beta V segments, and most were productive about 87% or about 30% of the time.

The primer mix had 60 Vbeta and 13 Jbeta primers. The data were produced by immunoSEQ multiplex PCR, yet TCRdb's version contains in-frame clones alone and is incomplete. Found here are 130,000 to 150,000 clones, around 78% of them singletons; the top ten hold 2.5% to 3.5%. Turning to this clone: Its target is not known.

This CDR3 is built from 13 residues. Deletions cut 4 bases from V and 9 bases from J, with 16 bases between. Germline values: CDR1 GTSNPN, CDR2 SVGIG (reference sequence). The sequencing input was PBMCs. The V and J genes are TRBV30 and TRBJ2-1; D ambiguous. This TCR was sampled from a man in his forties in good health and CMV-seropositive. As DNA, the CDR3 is TGTGCCTGGACCCGCGTCAGGCCTGGTGAGCAGTTCTTC. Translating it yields CAWTRVRPGEQFF.